This record covers a single TCR beta chain. No antigen is known for it. This CDR3 spans 17 amino acids. Germline V gene sequence: CDR1 SGHRS, CDR2 YFSETQ. Trimming took off 2 bases at V and 0 bases at J, with 14 bases between the two ends. This specimen comes from a study of Tregs in tolerant kidney transplant recipients. Study-wide context: Mixed chimerism was transient after nonmyeloablative marrow transplants from related graft donors.

Study outcomes and limitations: Some patients' samples used different primers over time, so nucleotide sequences weren't comparable. Activated donor B cell expansion appeared to reveal the most relevant donor-specific TCRbeta repertoire. The small number of patients limits these findings pending further validation.

TCRdb's copy holds only in-frame clones and misses some; the assay was immunoSEQ multiplex PCR. Of 90,000 to 120,000 clones in the sample, roughly 90% were seen once. The input for sequencing was CD4+ T cells from blood, taken before the transplant. V gene TRBV5-1 combines with J gene TRBJ2-2, with a weak D call TRBD2 (5 bases). The TCR was taken from a human donor who received a combined kidney and bone marrow transplant. CDR3 bases: TGCGCCAGCAGCTTCGGAGGCGCGACGGCGAACACCGGGGAGCTGTTTTTT. This sequence encodes CASSFGGATANTGELFF.